This T cell receptor (beta chain) is from a study of blood T cells in healthy people across ages. CDR1 is SGHRS, CDR2 YFSETQ, per germline. This CDR3 region has 14 residues. J lost 5 bases, V lost 5 bases, and 10 bases had no gene match. Alongside a J-beta primer mix, a sample-barcoded 5' primer served in a second PCR lasting roughly 6 to 12 cycles. TCRdb re-called the 5' RACE reads through MiXCR, storing one row per CDR3 protein. The sample has roughly 1.4 million distinct CDR3 sequences, approximately 59% seen once. Sequences were obtained from blood. The V gene is TRBV5-1, the J gene TRBJ2-7; 7 nucleotides agree with TRBD1. This clonotype originated in a man aged 18 to 29 in good health. This CDR3 is CASSDGRGIHEQYF. For the CDR3, the DNA is TGCGCCAGCAGTGATGGCAGGGGGATCCACGAGCAGTACTTC.